This record concerns one T cell receptor (beta chain) sequence. Its matching antigen is unknown. The source of the sample is a study of shared clonotypes between healthy human individuals. Study-wide findings and caveats: Since donors were few, the genetic and exposure-history diversity represented was limited.

The CDR3 extends over 13 amino acids. CDR1 and CDR2 (germline): MNHNS, SASEGT. Deletions cut 5 bases from V and 2 bases from J, with 10 bases between. The table came from immunoSEQ multiplex PCR; TCRdb's copy has only in-frame clones and leaves some out. The sample yields more than 2 million clones, roughly 93% seen once. Positive CCR7 selection of CD45RO-negative cells yielded the naive CD8 cells, and terminally differentiated effector memory CD45RA+ cells were excluded. The V call is TRBV6-1, the J call TRBJ2-7; tentative D call: TRBD1 (6 bases). The source is a man younger than 30 in good health. Some clones in this sample may be carry-over from other donors' samples. Sequenced: naive CD8+ T cells from PBMCs. The CDR3 spells CASSRTVPYEQYF. In DNA, the CDR3 is TGTGCCAGCAGTCGGACAGTTCCCTACGAGCAGTACTTC.